The 20 T cell receptor beta chains below all came from one sample that was sequenced in a study of beta chain features in type 1 diabetes (dated by TCRdb to between 2018 and 2020). The receptor library was made with the immunoSEQ multiplex PCR assay. All of the isolated RNA was reverse transcribed with the High Capacity cDNA Reverse Transcription Kit, so expressed TCRB transcripts were sequenced. TCRdb provides this immuneACCESS table in a form limited to in-frame rearrangements. Some clones are lacking; in checked studies, under half of them reflect an unresolved V gene, and why the rest are absent is not known. The sample includes roughly 180,000 clones, with about 12% observed a single time. The ten largest clonotypes hold roughly 0.6% of the sample. Sequencing was performed on central memory CD4+ T cells from blood. The receptors originated from a woman aged 18-30 years in good health.

As regards this clone: This may stem from a read error, because a much larger clone lies one nucleotide away. The rearrangement links TRBV28 to TRBJ1-2; 8 bases line up with TRBD1. The J segment lost 3 bases and the V segment lost 6 bases, leaving 3 bases of the junction unmatched. Germline-derived CDR1 and CDR2 are MDHEN and SYDVKM. The CDR3 has 13 residues. The CDR3 nucleotides read TGTGCCAGCAGCCGGGACAGGTACTATGGCTACACCTTC. This sequence encodes CASSRDRYYGYTF.

In this sample, this clone turned up a few times. The identical CDR3 is also encoded by other nucleotide sequences in the sample. The chain carries TRBV5-1 and TRBJ2-7; 7 nucleotides line up with TRBD2. Germline V CDR1 and CDR2: SGHRS, YFSETQ. With V trimmed by 5 bases and J by 2 bases, 4 bases remained unmatched. The CDR3 contains 13 residues. CDR3 region: CASSSSGTYEQYF. The CDR3 DNA reads as TGCGCCAGCAGTTCTAGCGGAACCTACGAGCAGTACTTC.

This clone was seen a handful of times. This chain links TRBV7-3 with TRBJ1-1; 8 positions match TRBD1. There are 15 residues in the CDR3. In germline, CDR1 is SGHTA, CDR2 FQGTGA. Trimming removed 3 bases from V and 6 bases from J; junction bases left unmatched: 9. CDR3 loop: CASSFSQSDRAEAFF. The CDR3 DNA follows: TGTGCCAGCAGCTTCTCCCAGTCGGACAGGGCTGAAGCTTTCTTT.

This clone showed up many times. V usage is TRBV19 and J usage is TRBJ2-1; 11 bases line up with TRBD2. V was pared by 9 bases and J by 11 bases, with 12 bases of the junction left unmatched. There are 14 residues in the CDR3. Per germline, CDR1 LNHDA and CDR2 SQIVND (reference sequence). CDR3 DNA: TGTGCCAGCCAGACTAGCGGGACTTCCGGAAAGCAGTTCTTC. The encoded protein is CASQTSGTSGKQFF. Supplemented by reference TRBV19 and TRBJ2-1, the full variable domain reads DGGITQSPKYLFRKEGQNVTLSCEQNLNHDAMYWYRQDPGQGLRLIYYSQIVNDFQKGDIAEGYSVSREKKESFPLTVTSAQKNPTAFYLCASQTSGTSGKQFFGPGTRLTVL.

This clone turned up a few times. Here the CDR3 reads CASSLLGGYYGYTF. Written as DNA, the CDR3 is TGTGCCAGCAGCTTGCTGGGGGGGTACTATGGCTACACCTTC. This chain uses TRBV5-4 with TRBJ1-2; the D gene is possibly TRBD1 (5 bases). The V and J ends lost 1 base and 3 bases respectively, with 10 bases between them. This CDR3 spans 14 amino acids. The germline gives CDR1 SGHNT, CDR2 YYREEE (reference sequence). Full variable domain (remainder filled in from reference TRBV5-4 and TRBJ1-2): ETGVTQSPTHLIKTRGQQVTLRCSSQSGHNTVSWYQQALGQGPQFIFQYYREEENGRGNFPPRFSGLQFPNYSSELNVNALELDDSALYLCASSLLGGYYGYTFGSGTRLTVV.

This clone has just a few counts. The chain links TRBV27 to TRBJ2-5; 11 bases map to TRBD2. The germline gives CDR1 MNHEY, CDR2 SMNVEV (reference sequence). The ends lost 2 bases at V and 2 bases at J; junction bases unmatched: 1. This CDR3 has 15 residues. CDR3 sequence reads: CASSLVAGGQETQYF. As DNA, the CDR3 is TGTGCCAGCAGTTTAGTAGCGGGAGGGCAAGAGACCCAGTACTTC.

The V and J genes are TRBV19 and TRBJ1-5; D may be TRBD1 (5 bases). The CDR3 is made up of 13 amino acids. Trimming pared 1 base from V and 6 bases from J, leaving 7 bases between. In germline, CDR1 is LNHDA, CDR2 SQIVND (reference sequence). The CDR3 protein is CASSIGQGQPQHF. In DNA form, the CDR3 reads TGTGCCAGTAGTATAGGGCAGGGTCAGCCCCAGCATTTT.

This clone was seen only a few times. The chain links TRBV11-2 to TRBJ2-3, with 10 bases that match TRBD2. The CDR3 length is 15 residues. J was trimmed by 3 bases and V by 2 bases; bases with no gene match: 2. CDR1 is SGHAT and CDR2 is FQNNGV in the germline V gene. The CDR3 nucleotides read TGTGCCAGCAGCTTACAACTAGCGGGAACAGATACGCAGTATTTT. Translation: CASSLQLAGTDTQYF.

The chain carries TRBV30 and TRBJ2-1, with D perhaps matching TRBD2 (5 bases). V shed 0 bases and J shed 4 bases, with 25 bases lying between them. CDR1 and CDR2 from the germline V gene are GTSNPN and SVGIG (reference sequence). This CDR3 spans 19 amino acids. The CDR3 nucleotides are TGTGCCTGGAGTGTAGGAGTCTATTCCTTTTCCTCGGGGTACAATGAGCAGTTCTTC. It specifies CAWSVGVYSFSSGYNEQFF.

There are a few counts of this clone. The V gene is TRBV29-1, the J gene TRBJ2-7; 9 bases match TRBD1. V lost 7 bases and J lost 1; bases outside the gene matches: 5. The CDR3 totals 13 residues. Germline values: CDR1 SQVTM, CDR2 ANQGSEA. CDR3 sequence (DNA): TGCAGCGGTTGGGGACAGGGTTCCTACGAGCAGTACTTC. Its protein is CSGWGQGSYEQYF.

This clone was recorded a few times. The chain links TRBV5-1 to TRBJ1-2; tentative D call: TRBD1 (6 bases). Per the germline V gene, CDR1 is SGHRS and CDR2 is YFSETQ. V lost 3 bases and J 5 bases, leaving 14 bases between the germline ends. The CDR3 loop spans 14 amino acids. This CDR3 reads CASSSRGAGYGYTF. DNA of the CDR3: TGCGCCAGCAGCTCTCGGGGGGCTGGGTATGGCTACACCTTC. Based on the CDR3 plus reference TRBV5-1 and TRBJ1-2, the full variable domain is KAGVTQTPRYLIKTRGQQVTLSCSPISGHRSVSWYQQTPGQGLQFLFEYFSETQRNKGNFPGRFSGRQFSNSRSEMNVSTLELGDSALYLCASSSRGAGYGYTFGSGTRLTVV.

This clone was counted a few times. This chain connects TRBV7-2 to TRBJ2-4, with D tentatively TRBD2 (6 bases). The V gene lost 4 bases and the J gene lost 6 bases, with 16 bases spanning the gap. The CDR3 contains 15 residues. Germline CDR1 reads SGHTA; CDR2 reads FQGNSA. The DNA for the CDR3 is TGTGCCAGCAGCTCAGAAGGCGGGATGATAAACATTCAGTACTTC. It encodes CASSSEGGMINIQYF.

The chain joins TRBV11-3 to TRBJ2-6, with 8 bases lining up with TRBD1. Germline-derived CDR1 and CDR2 are SGHNT and YENEEA. V shed 5 bases, J shed 2 bases, and the junction held 11 bases outside the gene matches. The CDR3 totals 18 residues. CDR3 region: CASSTHRGDRAGANVLTF. The CDR3 coding sequence is TGTGCCAGCAGCACACACAGGGGGGATCGGGCTGGGGCCAACGTCCTGACTTTC.

This clone was detected only a few times. This chain uses TRBV29-1 with TRBJ1-3; D may be TRBD1 (5 bases). This CDR3 region has 14 residues. Trimming took 6 bases from V and 0 from J, leaving 12 bases between them. The V gene's germline CDR1 is SQVTM and CDR2 ANQGSEA. The CDR3 DNA reads TGCAGCGTCGAGAGACAGAGCTCTGGAAACACCATATATTTT. As protein: CSVERQSSGNTIYF.

This clone has a handful of counts. The chain is built from TRBV5-6 and TRBJ2-5; possible D gene TRBD1, 5 bases. V lost 2 bases, J lost 2 bases, and 16 bases lay in between. The CDR3 is 16 amino acids. Germline V gene data show CDR1 as SGHDT and CDR2 as YYEEEE. In DNA form, the CDR3 reads TGTGCCAGCAGCTTACAATTGGGGCTTAGACAAGAGACCCAGTACTTC. Protein product: CASSLQLGLRQETQYF.

CDR3 nucleotides: TGTGCCTGGGGCGGACTAGCGGGATATGAGCAGTTCTTC. Translated, it gives CAWGGLAGYEQFF. The chain employs TRBV30 and TRBJ2-1, with 12 nucleotides matching TRBD2. The CDR3 totals 13 residues. The J segment lost 8 bases and the V segment lost 5 bases, leaving 4 bases of the junction unmatched. Germline CDR1 is GTSNPN and CDR2 is SVGIG (reference sequence).

The V gene is TRBV28, the J gene TRBJ2-7; a possible D gene is TRBD1 (6 bases). The V gene's germline CDR1 is MDHEN and CDR2 SYDVKM. The CDR3 length is 14 residues. Trimming stripped 6 bases from V and 3 bases from J, with 15 bases between. In DNA, the CDR3 is TGTGCCAGCAGGGACCAGGGGTCTCTCTACGAGCAGTACTTC. Its protein product is CASRDQGSLYEQYF.

This clone has more than one count but fewer than ten. One junction end does not reproduce the germline sequence, and a read error may be involved. The chain links TRBV11-2 to TRBJ1-3, with unresolved D. CDR1 is SGHAT and CDR2 is FQNNGV in the germline V gene. This CDR3 spans 13 amino acids. The CDR3 reads CASSQPPEGTIYF. The CDR3 coding sequence is TGCGCCAGCAGCCAGCCCCCGGAGGGCACCATATATTTT.

The V call is TRBV6-1, the J call TRBJ2-5, with 16 bases fitting TRBD2. The CDR3 loop spans 18 amino acids. The V segment lost 3 bases and the J segment 5 bases; nucleotides outside the gene matches: 9. CDR1 and CDR2 from the germline V gene are MNHNS and SASEGT. DNA of the CDR3: TGTGCCAGCAGTGAGAACCCGGGACTAGCGGGAGGGAGGGAGACCCAGTACTTC. This gives the protein CASSENPGLAGGRETQYF.

The table lists this clone with a few counts. This rearrangement joins TRBV27 to TRBJ2-7; 7 bases agree with TRBD1. Germline V gives CDR1 MNHEY, CDR2 SMNVEV (reference sequence). V was pared by 6 bases and J by 4 bases, with 12 bases of the junction left unmatched. This CDR3 is built from 15 residues. This CDR3 reads CASSRTGTAFYEQYF. DNA of the CDR3: TGTGCCAGCAGCCGCACCGGGACAGCCTTTTACGAGCAGTACTTC.